One sample yielded the 19 T cell receptor beta chains listed below, sequenced in a study of CD8 T cells in Susac syndrome. A quantity of about 0.5 to 1 ug RNA underwent reverse transcription using random hexamers. Each CDR3 protein is one row after TCRdb ran MiXCR on the immunoSEQ multiplex PCR reads. The table includes 90,000 or so distinct CDR3 sequences, about 93% detected once. The sample consisted of CD8+ T cells from PBMCs. All receptors derive from a human donor in good health.

The CDR3 coding sequence is TGCAGCGTTGAGAGAGAGGGTTCTGGCTACACCTTC. Its translation: CSVEREGSGYTF. V is TRBV29-1 and J is TRBJ1-2, with no clear D. The CDR3 is 12 residues long. V lost 3 bases and J lost 7, with 12 bases in between. Germline-derived CDR1 and CDR2 are SQVTM and ANQGSEA.

V gene TRBV6-1 combines with J gene TRBJ1-2; D is unclear. V gave up 7 bases and J gave up 2 bases, with 17 bases separating them. Germline V gene sequence: CDR1 MNHNS, CDR2 SASEGT. The CDR3 contains 15 residues. In DNA form, the CDR3 reads TGTGCCAGCACCTCGAGGCAGGTCATGAACTATGGCTACACCTTC. Its translation: CASTSRQVMNYGYTF.

V and J are TRBV7-8 and TRBJ2-1; 10 bases align to TRBD2. The CDR3 is 15 residues long. The germline gives CDR1 SGHVS, CDR2 FQNEAQ. Losses at the gene ends were 5 bases for V and 4 bases for J; bases not matched to a gene: 5. For the CDR3, the DNA is TGTGCCAGCAGCCCAGCGGGGGGGCCGTACAATGAGCAGTTCTTC. This codes for CASSPAGGPYNEQFF.

V and J are TRBV14 and TRBJ1-5, with D tentatively TRBD1 (5 bases). V was shortened by 8 bases and J by 4 bases, with 27 bases between the two germline ends. The CDR3 covers 18 residues. Germline CDR1 and CDR2: SGHDN and FVKESK. The CDR3 reads CASPQRGTGGSVNQPQHF. DNA for the CDR3: TGTGCCAGCCCTCAAAGGGGAACAGGAGGGTCTGTAAATCAGCCCCAGCATTTT. The entire variable domain, with the rest obtained from reference TRBV14 and TRBJ1-5, is as follows: EAGVTQFPSHSVIEKGQTVTLRCDPISGHDNLYWYRRVMGKEIKFLLHFVKESKQDESGMPNNRFLAERTGGTYSTLKVQPAELEDSGVYFCASPQRGTGGSVNQPQHFGDGTRLSIL.

J is TRBJ2-5 and V is TRBV27; 7 bases line up with TRBD2. Germline V lookup: CDR1 MNHEY, CDR2 SMNVEV (reference sequence). The length of the CDR3 is 13 residues. Germline trimming cut 10 bases from V and 2 bases from J; bases unmatched to any gene: 7. CDR3 coding DNA: TGTGCCACCGACATGCGGGGGCAAGAGACCCAGTACTTC. Protein sequence: CATDMRGQETQYF.

This sequence joins TRBV2 and TRBJ2-2; TRBD2 aligns across 14 bases. This CDR3 is 17 amino acids long. Per germline, CDR1 SNHLY and CDR2 FYNNEI. The V gene end was trimmed by 10 bases and the J gene end by 3 bases; junction bases not matched to a gene: 10. DNA of the CDR3: TGTGCCACCAAAGGGACTAGCGGGGGACTCGACACCGGGGAGCTGTTTTTT. The encoded protein is CATKGTSGGLDTGELFF.

V usage is TRBV5-6 and J usage is TRBJ2-1; D is possibly TRBD2 (5 bases). Looked up from germline, CDR1 is SGHDT and CDR2 is YYEEEE. This CDR3 comprises 11 residues. Trimming removed 3 bases from V and 13 bases from J, with 11 bases in between. CDR3 region: CASSSNSGQFF. CDR3 coding DNA: TGTGCCAGCAGCTCGAACAGCGGACAGTTCTTC. The complete variable domain, with remaining parts taken from reference TRBV5-6 and TRBJ2-1, reads DAGVTQSPTHLIKTRGQQVTLRCSPKSGHDTVSWYQQALGQGPQFIFQYYEEEERQRGNFPDRFSGHQFPNYSSELNVNALLLGDSALYLCASSSNSGQFFGPGTRLTVL.

The rearrangement links TRBV6-6 to TRBJ1-2; TRBD1 is a possible D gene (6 bases). The germline V gene has CDR1 MNHNY and CDR2 SVGAGI (reference sequence). Trimming pared 10 bases from V and 2 bases from J, leaving 14 bases between. CDR3 size: 13 residues. CDR3 sequence (DNA): TGTGCCACTTTACGGACAGAGAACTATGGCTACACCTTC. This gives the protein CATLRTENYGYTF.

J is TRBJ2-7 and V is TRBV12-3 or TRBV12-4; D may be TRBD1 or TRBD2 (5 bases each). V gave up 0 bases and J gave up 0 bases, with 9 bases separating them. The CDR3 runs 15 residues. CDR3 region: CASSLAFGTSYEQYF. In DNA form, the CDR3 reads TGTGCCAGCAGTTTAGCGTTTGGGACCTCCTACGAGCAGTACTTC.

CDR3 sequence: CASRYRGQGQFF. The CDR3 bases are TGTGCCAGCAGATACAGGGGGCAGGGGCAGTTCTTC. The chain combines TRBV12-3 or TRBV12-4 with TRBJ2-1; 9 bases align to TRBD1. V shed 6 bases and J 12 bases; nucleotides not matched to a gene: 6. The CDR3 contains 12 residues.

J is TRBJ2-1 and V is TRBV7-9; the D gene could be TRBD1 or TRBD2 (6 bases each). V was shortened by 7 bases and J by 2 bases, with 24 bases between the two germline ends. Germline loops: CDR1 SEHNR, CDR2 FQNEAQ (reference sequence). This CDR3 comprises 18 residues. The CDR3 spells CASTEGGWIGRAYNEQFF. The CDR3 nucleotides are TGTGCCAGCACCGAGGGGGGCTGGATAGGTCGCGCCTACAATGAGCAGTTCTTC.

The genes are TRBV12-3 or TRBV12-4 and TRBJ2-7; 9 nucleotides align to TRBD1. V gave up 5 bases and J gave up 5 bases; unmatched junction bases: 10. This CDR3 comprises 15 residues. CDR3 DNA: TGTGCCAGCAGTGCATCCGGGACAGGGATCGACGAGCAGTACTTC. Translation gives CASSASGTGIDEQYF.

This sequence joins TRBV9 and TRBJ2-7; 8 bases are shared with TRBD1. The CDR3 consists of 16 residues. The trim removed 3 bases at V and 0 bases at J, leaving 8 bases unmatched. Germline assignment: CDR1 SGDLS and CDR2 YYNGEE. CDR3 sequence (DNA): TGTGCCAGCAGCGGATCAGGGGGCCAGAGCTCCTACGAGCAGTACTTC. It is translated as CASSGSGGQSSYEQYF.

The chain employs TRBV3-1 and TRBJ1-5; 8 bases match TRBD1. Germline assignment: CDR1 LGHDT and CDR2 YNNKEL (reference sequence). This CDR3 is 16 amino acids long. J gave up 1 base and V 4 bases, and 6 bases lay outside the gene matches. For the CDR3, the DNA is TGTGCCAGCAGCCCGCAGGGGGCGAGAAGCAATCAGCCCCAGCATTTT. Translated, it gives CASSPQGARSNQPQHF.

The chain combines TRBV13 with TRBJ1-2; 7 bases are a match to TRBD1. This CDR3 is 15 amino acids long. The trim removed 5 bases at V and 6 bases at J, leaving 12 bases unmatched. Germline-derived CDR1 and CDR2 are PRHDT and FYEKMQ (reference sequence). CDR3 in amino acids: CASSLTDKGADGYTF. DNA of the CDR3: TGTGCCAGCAGCCTTACCGACAAGGGGGCGGATGGCTACACCTTC.

The chain uses TRBV7-6 and TRBJ2-1; D uncertain. Germline CDR1 and CDR2: SGHVS and FNYEAQ. Trimming shortened V by 5 bases and J by 0 bases, and 17 bases separated the two germline ends. This CDR3 region has 17 residues. CDR3 DNA: TGTGCCAGCAGCACTGCTCCAGCCAAAATCTCCTACAATGAGCAGTTCTTC. It is translated as CASSTAPAKISYNEQFF.

V is TRBV3-1 and J is TRBJ1-6, with a tentative D call TRBD1 (5 bases). The V gene lost 6 bases and the J gene lost 1 base, with 16 bases spanning the gap. The germline CDR1 and CDR2 sequences are LGHDT and YNNKEL (reference sequence). The CDR3 length is 17 residues. CDR3 nucleotide sequence: TGTGCCAGCAGACTCGACAGTCCGCCTTCCTATAATTCACCCCTCCACTTT. This codes for CASRLDSPPSYNSPLHF.

This chain joins TRBV27 and TRBJ1-1; D is uncertain. Germline CDR1 reads MNHEY; CDR2 reads SMNVEV (reference sequence). The CDR3 loop spans 14 amino acids. The V gene lost 3 bases and the J gene lost 0 bases, with 8 bases spanning the gap. The CDR3 is CASSFGEMNTEAFF. The CDR3 DNA reads as TGTGCCAGCAGTTTTGGGGAAATGAACACTGAAGCTTTCTTT.

The CDR3 loop reads CASSRDGLVVNTEAFF. The DNA of the CDR3 is TGTGCCAGCAGCCGGGACGGCTTAGTCGTGAACACTGAAGCTTTCTTT. The rearrangement links TRBV3-1 to TRBJ1-1, with D perhaps TRBD1 (5 bases). Trimming shortened V by 4 bases and J by 0 bases, and 15 bases separated the two germline ends. The CDR3 runs 16 residues. Looked up from germline, CDR1 is LGHDT and CDR2 is YNNKEL (reference sequence).